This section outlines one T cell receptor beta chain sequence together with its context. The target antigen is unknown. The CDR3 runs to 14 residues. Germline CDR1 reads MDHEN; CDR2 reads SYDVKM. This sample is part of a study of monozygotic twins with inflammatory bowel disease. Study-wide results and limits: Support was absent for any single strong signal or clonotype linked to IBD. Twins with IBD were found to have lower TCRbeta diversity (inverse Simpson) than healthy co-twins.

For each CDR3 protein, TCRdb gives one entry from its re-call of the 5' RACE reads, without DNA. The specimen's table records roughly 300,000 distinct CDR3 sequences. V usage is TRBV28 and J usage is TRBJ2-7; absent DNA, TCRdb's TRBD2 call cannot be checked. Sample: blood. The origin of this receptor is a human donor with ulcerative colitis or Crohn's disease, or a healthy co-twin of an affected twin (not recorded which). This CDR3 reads CASPAAGSSYEQYF.